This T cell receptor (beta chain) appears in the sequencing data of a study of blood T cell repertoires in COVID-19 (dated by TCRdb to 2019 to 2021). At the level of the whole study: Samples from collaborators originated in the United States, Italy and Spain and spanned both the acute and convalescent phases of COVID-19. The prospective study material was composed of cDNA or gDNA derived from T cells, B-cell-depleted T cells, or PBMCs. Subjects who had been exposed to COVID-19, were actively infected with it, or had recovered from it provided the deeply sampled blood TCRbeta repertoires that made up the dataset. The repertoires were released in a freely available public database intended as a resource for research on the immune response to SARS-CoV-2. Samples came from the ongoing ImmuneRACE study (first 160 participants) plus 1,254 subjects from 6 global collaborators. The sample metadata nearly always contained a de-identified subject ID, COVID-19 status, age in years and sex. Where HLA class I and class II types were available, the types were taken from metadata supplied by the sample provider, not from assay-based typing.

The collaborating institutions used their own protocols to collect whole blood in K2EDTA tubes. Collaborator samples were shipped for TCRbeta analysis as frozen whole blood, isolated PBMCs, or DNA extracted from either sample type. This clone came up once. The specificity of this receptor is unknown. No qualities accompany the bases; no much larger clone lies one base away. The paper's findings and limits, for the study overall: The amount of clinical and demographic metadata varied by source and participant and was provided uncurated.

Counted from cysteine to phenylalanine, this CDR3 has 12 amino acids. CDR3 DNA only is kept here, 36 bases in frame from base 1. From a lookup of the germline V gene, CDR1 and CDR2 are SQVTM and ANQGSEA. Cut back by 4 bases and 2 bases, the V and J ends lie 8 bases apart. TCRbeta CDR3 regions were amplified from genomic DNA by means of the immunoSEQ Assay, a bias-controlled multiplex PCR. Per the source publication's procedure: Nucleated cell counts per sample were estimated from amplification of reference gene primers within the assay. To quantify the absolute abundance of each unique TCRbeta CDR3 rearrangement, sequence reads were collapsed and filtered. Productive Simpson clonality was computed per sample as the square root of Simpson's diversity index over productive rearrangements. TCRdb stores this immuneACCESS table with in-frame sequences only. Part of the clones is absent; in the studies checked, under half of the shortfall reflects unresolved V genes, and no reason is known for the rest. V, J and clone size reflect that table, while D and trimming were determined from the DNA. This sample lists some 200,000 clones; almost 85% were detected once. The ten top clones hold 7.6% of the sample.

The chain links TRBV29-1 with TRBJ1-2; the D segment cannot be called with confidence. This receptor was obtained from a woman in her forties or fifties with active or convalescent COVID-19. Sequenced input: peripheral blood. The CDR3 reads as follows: CSVVSSNYGYTF. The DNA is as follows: TGCAGCGTTGTGTCGTCCAACTATGGCTACACCTTC.